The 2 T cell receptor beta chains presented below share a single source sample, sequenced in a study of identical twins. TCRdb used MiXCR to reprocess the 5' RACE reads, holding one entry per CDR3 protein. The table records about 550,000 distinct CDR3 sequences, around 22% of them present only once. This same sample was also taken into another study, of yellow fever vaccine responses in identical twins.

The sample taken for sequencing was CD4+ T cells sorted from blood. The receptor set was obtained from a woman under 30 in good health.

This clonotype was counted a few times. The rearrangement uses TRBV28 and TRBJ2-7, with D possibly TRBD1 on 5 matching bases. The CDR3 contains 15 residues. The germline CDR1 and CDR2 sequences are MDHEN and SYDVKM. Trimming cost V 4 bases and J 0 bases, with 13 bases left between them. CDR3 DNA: TGTGCCAGCAGTTCCCTCGACAGAAGCTCCTACGAGCAGTACTTC. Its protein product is CASSSLDRSSYEQYF.

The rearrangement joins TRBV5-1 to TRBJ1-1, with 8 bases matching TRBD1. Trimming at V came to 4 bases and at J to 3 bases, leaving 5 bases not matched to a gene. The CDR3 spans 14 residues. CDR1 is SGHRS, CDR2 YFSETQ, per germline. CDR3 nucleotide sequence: TGCGCCAGCAGCCCACAGGGGGGTGACACTGAAGCTTTCTTT. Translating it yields CASSPQGGDTEAFF.